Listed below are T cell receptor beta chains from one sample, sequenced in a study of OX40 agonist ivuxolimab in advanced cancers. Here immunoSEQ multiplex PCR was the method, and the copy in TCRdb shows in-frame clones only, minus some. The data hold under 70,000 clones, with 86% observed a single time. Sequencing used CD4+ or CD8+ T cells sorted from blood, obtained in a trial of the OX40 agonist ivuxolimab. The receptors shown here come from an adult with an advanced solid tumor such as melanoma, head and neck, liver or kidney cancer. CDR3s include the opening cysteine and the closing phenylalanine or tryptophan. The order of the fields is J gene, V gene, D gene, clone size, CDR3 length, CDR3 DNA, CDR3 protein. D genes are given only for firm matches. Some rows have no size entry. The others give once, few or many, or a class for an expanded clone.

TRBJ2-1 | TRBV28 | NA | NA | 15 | TGTGCCAGCCGTCCCACTCAATACTCCTACAATGAGCAGTTCTTC | CASRPTQYSYNEQFF
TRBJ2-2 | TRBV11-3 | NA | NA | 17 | TGTGCCAGCAGCTCCTGGACGGGCAACCTGAACACCGGGGAGCTGTTTTTT | CASSSWTGNLNTGELFF
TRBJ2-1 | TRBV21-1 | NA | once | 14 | TGTGCCAGCAGCAAAGCTAGCGGGACCGGTGAGCAGTTCTTC | CASSKASGTGEQFF
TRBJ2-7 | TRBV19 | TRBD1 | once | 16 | TGTGCCAGTAGCCTCACAGGGGTCTCGGATCTCGGCGAGCAGTACTTC | CASSLTGVSDLGEQYF
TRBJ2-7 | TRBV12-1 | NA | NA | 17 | TGTGCCAGCAGCTTTACGACCTCAAGACAGGGAAGGGGCGAGCAGTACTTC | CASSFTTSRQGRGEQYF
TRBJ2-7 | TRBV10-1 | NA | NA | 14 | TGCGCCAGCAGCTTTACTACGGAATCCTACGAGCAGTACTTC | CASSFTTESYEQYF
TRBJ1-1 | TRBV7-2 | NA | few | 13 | TGTGCCAGCAGCTTCGAGGGTATCGCTGAAGCTTTCTTT | CASSFEGIAEAFF
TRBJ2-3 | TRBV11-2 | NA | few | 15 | TGTGCCAGCAGCCTTTCTTTTAGCGTCCCAGATACGCAGTATTTT | CASSLSFSVPDTQYF
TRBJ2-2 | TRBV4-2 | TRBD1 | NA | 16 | TGTGCCAGCAGCCCCTTCGGGACAGGGGACGCCGGGGAGCTGTTTTTT | CASSPFGTGDAGELFF
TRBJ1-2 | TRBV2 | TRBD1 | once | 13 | TGTGCCAGCAAAGGGGGCGTAAACTATGGCTACACCTTC | CASKGGVNYGYTF
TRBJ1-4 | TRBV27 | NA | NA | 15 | TGTGCCAGCGCTATTGGGGTAGGACGGAATGAAAAACTGTTTTTT | CASAIGVGRNEKLFF
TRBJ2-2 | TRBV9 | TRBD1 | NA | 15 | TGTGCCAGCCGAAACGGGACAGCGAACACCGGGGAGCTGTTTTTT | CASRNGTANTGELFF
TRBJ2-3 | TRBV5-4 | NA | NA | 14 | TGTGCCAGCAGACACATCGACAGCACAGATACGCAGTATTTT | CASRHIDSTDTQYF
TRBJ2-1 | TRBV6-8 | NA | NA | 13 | TGTGCCAGCAGACTCGACAGCTACAATGAGCAGTTCTTC | CASRLDSYNEQFF
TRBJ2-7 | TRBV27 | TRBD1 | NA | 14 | TGTGCCAGCAGTTTAATACAGGGGGCGTTCGAGCAGTACTTC | CASSLIQGAFEQYF
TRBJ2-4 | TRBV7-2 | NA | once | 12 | TGTGCCAGCAGCTTAGATACAGGGAACTCGCACTTC | CASSLDTGNSHF
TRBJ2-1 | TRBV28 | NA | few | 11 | TGTGCCAGCAGCATAGGCCTAGCCAAGTTCTTC | CASSIGLAKFF
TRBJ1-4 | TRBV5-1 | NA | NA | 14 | TGCGCCAGCAGCTTGGGGGCTGAAGGTGAAAAACTGTTTTTT | CASSLGAEGEKLFF
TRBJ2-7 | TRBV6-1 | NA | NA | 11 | TGTGCCAGCAGCGCCGCCTACGAGCAGTACTTC | CASSAAYEQYF
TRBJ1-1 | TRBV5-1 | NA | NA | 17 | TGCGCCAGCAGCCCGATGGGTCAGGGGCAGGTCCGGAGGCGTGATTTCTTT | CASSPMGQGQVRRRDFF
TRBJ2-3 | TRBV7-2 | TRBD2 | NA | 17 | TGTGCCAGCCAACAATCACTAGCGGTTTCTAGCACAGATACGCAGTATTTT | CASQQSLAVSSTDTQYF
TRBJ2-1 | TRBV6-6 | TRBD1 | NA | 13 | TGTGCCAGCAGGTACGACAGGGGGGATGAGCAGTTCTTC | CASRYDRGDEQFF
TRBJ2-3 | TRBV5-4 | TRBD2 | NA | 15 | TGTGCCAGCAGCCTAGCGGGAGGGGGCACAGATACGCAGTATTTT | CASSLAGGGTDTQYF
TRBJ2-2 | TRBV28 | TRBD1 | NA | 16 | TGTGCCAGCGCCTCCGGGACAGGGGAAGGTACCGGGGAGCTGTTTTTT | CASASGTGEGTGELFF
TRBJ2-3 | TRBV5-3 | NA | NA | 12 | TGTGCCAGCAGCTTGGATGCAGATACGCAGTATTTT | CASSLDADTQYF
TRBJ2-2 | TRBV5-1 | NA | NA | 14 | TGCGCCAGCAGTGGGGAGCTGAACACCGGGGAGCTGTTTTTT | CASSGELNTGELFF
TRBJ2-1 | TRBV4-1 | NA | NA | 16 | TGCGCCAGCAGCCAAGAGTTTCGAGCCGAACGCGATGAGCAGTTCTTC | CASSQEFRAERDEQFF
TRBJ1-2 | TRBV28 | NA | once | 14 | TGTGCCAGCAGTTTACTTAAACGGAACTATGGCTACACCTTC | CASSLLKRNYGYTF
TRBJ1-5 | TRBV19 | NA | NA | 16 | TGTGCCAGTTCCTCCATTGGGGATTATAGCAATCAGCCCCAGCATTTT | CASSSIGDYSNQPQHF
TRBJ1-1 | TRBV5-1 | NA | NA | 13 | TGCGCCAGCAGCTTGCTAGGAGGGGCTGAAGCTTTCTTT | CASSLLGGAEAFF
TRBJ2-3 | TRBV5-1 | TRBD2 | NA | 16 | TGCGCCAGCAGCTTGGCGGGGGGAGTCGGCACAGATACGCAGTATTTT | CASSLAGGVGTDTQYF
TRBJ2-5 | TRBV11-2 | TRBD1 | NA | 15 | TGTGCCAGCAGCTTGGAGAGGGGGCGTCAAGAGACCCAGTACTTC | CASSLERGRQETQYF
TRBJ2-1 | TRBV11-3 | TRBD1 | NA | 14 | TGTGCCAGCAGCCTAAGGACAGGGGACCCTATACAGTTCTTC | CASSLRTGDPIQFF
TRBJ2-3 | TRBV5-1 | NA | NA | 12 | TGCGCCAGCAGCGGGACTCTGGATACGCAGTATTTT | CASSGTLDTQYF
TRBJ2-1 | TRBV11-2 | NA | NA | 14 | TGTGCCAGCACCCGATCTAGGGGTAACAATGAGCAGTTCTTC | CASTRSRGNNEQFF
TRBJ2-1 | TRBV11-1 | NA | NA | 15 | TGTGCCAGCAGCTTAATAGCCGACATTTACAATGAGCAGTTCTTC | CASSLIADIYNEQFF
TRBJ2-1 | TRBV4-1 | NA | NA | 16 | TGCGCCAGCAGCGCCGTAGGGCGTCGCTCCTACAATGAGCAGTTCTTC | CASSAVGRRSYNEQFF
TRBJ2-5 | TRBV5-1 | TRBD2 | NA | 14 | TGCGCCAGCAGCACCCTGGGGGGGGAAGAGACCCAGTACTTC | CASSTLGGEETQYF
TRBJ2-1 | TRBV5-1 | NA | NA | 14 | TGCGCCAGCAGCTTGGGGGACACTGGCTATGAGCAGTTCTTC | CASSLGDTGYEQFF
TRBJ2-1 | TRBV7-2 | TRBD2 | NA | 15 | TGTGCCAGCAGCTCAGGACTAGCGGGAGTTAATGAGCAGTTCTTC | CASSSGLAGVNEQFF
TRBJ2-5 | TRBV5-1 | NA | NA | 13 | TGCGCCAGCAGCTTGTTTGGGGAAGAGACCCAGTACTTC | CASSLFGEETQYF
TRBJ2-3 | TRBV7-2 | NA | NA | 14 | TGTGCCAGCAGCTCAGCGGCCCGGAGAGGTACGCAGTATTTT | CASSSAARRGTQYF
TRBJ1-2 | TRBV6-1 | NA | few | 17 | TGTGCCAGCAGTGAAGCTACCGGGTTTGCCTCGCCCTATGGCTACACCTTC | CASSEATGFASPYGYTF
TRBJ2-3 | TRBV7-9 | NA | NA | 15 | TGTGCCAGCAGCTTCACGGAAGGGGCCGGAGATACGCAGTATTTT | CASSFTEGAGDTQYF
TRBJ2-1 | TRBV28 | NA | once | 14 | TGTGCCAGCAGTTTACTGGCAGACTACAATGAGCAGTTCTTC | CASSLLADYNEQFF
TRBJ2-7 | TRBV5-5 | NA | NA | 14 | TGTGCCAGCAGACATCGACACGGGCCCTACGAGCAGTACTTC | CASRHRHGPYEQYF